One and the same sample provided the 13 T cell receptor beta chains below, sequenced in a study of blood T cell repertoires in COVID-19. Profiled with immunoSEQ multiplex PCR; TCRdb holds only in-frame clones, not every one. Of roughly 180,000 clones in the sample, about 81% were seen once. Sequencing used peripheral blood. These receptors were taken from a woman aged 80 or older with COVID-19, enrolled during active disease.

The chain has TRBV7-2 and TRBJ2-1; TRBD2 matches at 8 bases. Germline loops: CDR1 SGHTA, CDR2 FQGNSA. With 11 bases clipped from V and 6 bases from J, the junction kept 6 bases outside the gene matches. CDR3 length: 12 amino acids. CDR3 DNA sequence: TGTGCCGCCGGGCGGGGGGCCAATGAGCAGTTCTTC. Its translation: CAAGRGANEQFF.

The chain joins TRBV18 to TRBJ2-1, with unresolved D. Per the germline V gene, CDR1 is KGHSH and CDR2 is LQKENI. This CDR3 spans 13 amino acids. V lost 2 bases and J 5 bases, leaving 7 bases between the germline ends. The CDR3 DNA reads as TGTGCCAGCTCACCAGAGATACACAATGAGCAGTTCTTC. Translated, it gives CASSPEIHNEQFF. The variable domain in full, completed from reference TRBV18 and TRBJ2-1, reads NAGVMQNPRHLVRRRGQEARLRCSPMKGHSHVYWYRQLPEEGLKFMVYLQKENIIDESGMPKERFSAEFPKEGPSILRIQQVVRGDSAAYFCASSPEIHNEQFFGPGTRLTVL.

This chain uses TRBV19 with TRBJ2-5, with 10 nucleotides matching TRBD1. Germline V gene sequence: CDR1 LNHDA, CDR2 SQIVND (reference sequence). The CDR3 runs 17 residues. J gave up 4 bases and V 1 base, and 9 bases lay outside the gene matches. Written as DNA, the CDR3 is TGTGCCAGTAGTATAGGAGCAGGGACAGGGGTGGGAGAGACCCAGTACTTC. Protein: CASSIGAGTGVGETQYF.

The chain is built from TRBV7-3 and TRBJ1-1, with D maybe TRBD1 (5 bases). This CDR3 is 14 amino acids long. Trimming pared 5 bases from V and 0 bases from J, leaving 10 bases between. Per germline, CDR1 SGHTA and CDR2 FQGTGA. The CDR3 bases are TGTGCCAGCAGCCCCGACAGCCTGAACACTGAAGCTTTCTTT. Residues: CASSPDSLNTEAFF. Full variable domain (outside the CDR3, taken from reference TRBV7-3 and TRBJ1-1): GAGVSQTPSNKVTEKGKYVELRCDPISGHTALYWYRQSLGQGPEFLIYFQGTGAADDSGLPNDRFFAVRPEGSVSTLKIQRTERGDSAVYLCASSPDSLNTEAFFGQGTRLTVV.

This clone occurred once. This chain connects TRBV5-1 to TRBJ2-1, with 12 nucleotides matching TRBD2. CDR3 size: 14 residues. Germline V gene data show CDR1 as SGHRS and CDR2 as YFSETQ. After removal of 5 bases from V and 6 bases from J, the junction contained 3 bases not matched to a gene. Written as DNA, the CDR3 is TGCGCCAGCAGGACTAGCGGGAGAAGCAATGAGCAGTTCTTC. Its protein product is CASRTSGRSNEQFF.

This clone was seen only once. The V gene is TRBV18, the J gene TRBJ2-4, with D tentatively TRBD2 (5 bases). CDR3 length equals 17 residues. In germline, CDR1 is KGHSH, CDR2 LQKENI. V was cut by 3 bases and J by 0 bases, with 15 bases left in between. Here the CDR3 reads CASSPSGVPRAKNIQYF. CDR3 nucleotides: TGTGCCAGCTCACCCTCCGGGGTCCCCCGAGCCAAAAACATTCAGTACTTC.

The chain has TRBV15 and TRBJ2-7, with 10 nucleotides matching TRBD2. Germline V gene lookup returns CDR1 LNHNV and CDR2 YYDKDF (reference sequence). V trimming: 1 base; J trimming: 4 bases; junction bases outside the gene matches: 7. The CDR3 covers 16 residues. This chain's CDR3 is CATSRATAGGLYEQYF. The CDR3 coding sequence is TGTGCCACCAGCAGAGCTACAGCGGGGGGGCTGTACGAGCAGTACTTC.

This clone was seen ten or more times. The chain couples TRBV7-9 to TRBJ1-5; no clear D gene. The CDR3 extends over 12 amino acids. The germline V and J ends were trimmed by 5 bases and 7 bases, with 9 bases remaining between them. Germline assignment: CDR1 SEHNR and CDR2 FQNEAQ (reference sequence). The DNA of the CDR3 is TGTGCCAGCAGCAACGGTAACCAGCCCCAGCATTTT. Its protein is CASSNGNQPQHF.

CDR3 bases: TGTGCCAGCAGCCTTCCTCTAAGGGGTTGGGCTTTCTTT. Protein: CASSLPLRGWAFF. The chain is built from TRBV12-3 or TRBV12-4 and TRBJ1-1; maybe TRBD1 (5 bases). V shed 6 bases and J shed 11 bases, with 19 bases lying between them. This CDR3 spans 13 amino acids.

The V and J genes are TRBV20-1 and TRBJ1-1, with 7 bases matching TRBD1. CDR3 size: 11 residues. CDR1 DFQATT and CDR2 SNEGSKA come from the germline V gene (reference sequence). The V segment lost 6 bases and the J segment 11 bases; nucleotides outside the gene matches: 9. The CDR3 coding sequence is TGCAGTGCCGTCGACAGGGCAGTGGCTTTCTTT. It is translated as CSAVDRAVAFF.

For this clone: This same CDR3 is encoded by further DNA sequences in the sample. This chain links TRBV4-2 with TRBJ2-7; TRBD1 matches at 7 bases. The J segment lost 2 bases and the V segment lost 4 bases, leaving 2 bases of the junction unmatched. Germline-derived CDR1 and CDR2 are LGHNA and YNFKEQ. This CDR3 is built from 13 residues. Here the CDR3 reads CASSRTGAYEQYF. For the CDR3, the DNA is TGTGCCAGCAGCCGGACAGGTGCCTACGAGCAGTACTTC.

The chain employs TRBV7-8 and TRBJ1-5; D is unresolved. Germline CDR1 is SGHVS and CDR2 is FQNEAQ. Trimming pared 5 bases from V and 5 bases from J, leaving 19 bases between. The CDR3 runs to 16 residues. The CDR3 nucleotides read TGTGCCAGCAGCAAAAAGCGGTTTGTGGACGATCAGCCCCAGCATTTT. Protein: CASSKKRFVDDQPQHF.

This clone has a handful of counts. The V gene is TRBV11-3, the J gene TRBJ1-6, with D possibly TRBD1 on 6 matching bases. Germline CDR1 is SGHNT and CDR2 is YENEEA. The CDR3 has 14 amino acids. Trimming left V 5 bases short and J 10 bases short, with 15 bases between. CDR3 protein: CASSPTGGWSPLHF. CDR3 in DNA: TGTGCCAGCAGCCCTACGGGGGGCTGGTCACCCCTCCACTTT. Drawing the rest from reference TRBV11-3 and TRBJ1-6, the complete variable domain is EAGVVQSPRYKIIEKKQPVAFWCNPISGHNTLYWYLQNLGQGPELLIRYENEEAVDDSQLPKDRFSAERLKGVDSTLKIQPAELGDSAVYLCASSPTGGWSPLHFGNGTRLTVT.